The 23 T cell receptor beta chains given below trace back to one sample, sequenced in a study of T-cell reconstitution after alpha-beta-depleted transplantation in children. The library targeted TCRbeta and was prepared with unique molecular identifiers. TCRdb re-called the PCR reads with MiXCR, one entry per CDR3 protein. Of about 830,000 distinct CDR3 sequences in the sample, roughly 15% were seen once. Sequencing was performed on PBMCs, mostly from graft donor cells, taken 360 days after TCRalphabeta/CD19-depleted stem cell transplant. Receptors originate from a male patient younger than 18 who had a stem cell transplant for acute lymphoblastic leukemia, so the T cells may come from the graft donor.

This clonotype has a handful of counts. V is TRBV29-1 and J is TRBJ2-7; 16 bases agree with TRBD2. With 7 bases clipped from V and 0 bases from J, the junction kept 9 bases outside the gene matches. Germline CDR1 is SQVTM and CDR2 is ANQGSEA. The CDR3 contains 17 residues. CDR3 coding DNA: TGCAGCGCCGAGGGACTAGCGGGAGGGCCAGGCTCCTACGAGCAGTACTTC. Its translation: CSAEGLAGGPGSYEQYF.

This clonotype was observed many times. The chain couples TRBV9 to TRBJ2-2; D unresolved. The CDR3 loop spans 16 amino acids. V lost 4 bases and J 3 bases, leaving 16 bases between the germline ends. CDR1 and CDR2 from the germline V gene are SGDLS and YYNGEE. The CDR3 DNA reads as TGTGCCAGCAGCTCCAGTGGTTGGCTTTACACCGGGGAGCTGTTTTTT. Translation gives CASSSSGWLYTGELFF.

This chain connects TRBV29-1 to TRBJ1-1, with D uncertain. V was trimmed by 8 bases and J by 1 base, leaving 14 bases between them. Germline V CDR1 and CDR2: SQVTM, ANQGSEA. The CDR3 is 13 amino acids. Here the CDR3 DNA reads TGCAGCCTTACGCTATCGGAGAACACTGAAGCTTTCTTT. It is translated as CSLTLSENTEAFF.

The sample holds a few counts of this clonotype. V usage is TRBV5-1 and J usage is TRBJ2-7; 9 bases are a match to TRBD2. The length of the CDR3 is 15 residues. Trimming took 0 bases from V and 4 from J; bases not matched to a gene: 5. Per the germline V gene, CDR1 is SGHRS and CDR2 is YFSETQ. This chain's CDR3 is CASSLEALAGYEQYF. CDR3 DNA sequence: TGCGCCAGCAGCTTGGAAGCGCTAGCGGGGTACGAGCAGTACTTC. The whole variable domain, filled in from reference TRBV5-1 and TRBJ2-7, reads KAGVTQTPRYLIKTRGQQVTLSCSPISGHRSVSWYQQTPGQGLQFLFEYFSETQRNKGNFPGRFSGRQFSNSRSEMNVSTLELGDSALYLCASSLEALAGYEQYFGPGTRLTVT.

V usage is TRBV25-1 and J usage is TRBJ2-7, with unresolved D. The CDR3 length is 12 residues. In germline, CDR1 is MGHDK, CDR2 SYGVNS. Between the trimmed V and J ends, which lost 4 bases and 3 bases, there was a span of 7 bases. CDR3 DNA sequence: TGTGCCAGCAGTGCGGTGGGCTACGAGCAGTACTTC. Translated, it gives CASSAVGYEQYF.

This clonotype has just a few counts. The V call is TRBV21-1, the J call TRBJ2-4. TRBV21-1 is listed as a pseudogene. CDR3 length: 15 amino acids. The chain's CDR3 is CASSKLNKAKNIQYF. The CDR3 nucleotides read TGTGCCAGCAGCAAGCTTAACAAAGCCAAAAACATTCAGTACTTC.

This clonotype has just a few counts. The chain recombines TRBV29-1 with TRBJ2-1; D is perhaps TRBD1 (6 bases). The V gene's germline CDR1 is SQVTM and CDR2 ANQGSEA. This CDR3 has 21 residues. Trimming pared 0 bases from V and 4 bases from J, leaving 31 bases between. CDR3 bases: TGCAGCGTTGAAGATCCTGGGGGCACCCAGGGTGCCTCCCTCGTATACAATGAGCAGTTCTTC. Translated, it gives CSVEDPGGTQGASLVYNEQFF.

In its sample, this clonotype was seen a few times. The CDR3 coding sequence is TGTGCCAGCAGTGCCTTTAGGGGGGCTAGCAGACTGGGCGAGCAGTACTTC. Translation gives CASSAFRGASRLGEQYF. V usage is TRBV25-1 and J usage is TRBJ2-7; D tentatively fits TRBD1 or TRBD2 (6 bases each). Trimming stripped 4 bases from V and 6 bases from J, with 25 bases between. Per the germline V gene, CDR1 is MGHDK and CDR2 is SYGVNS. This CDR3 comprises 17 residues.

This clonotype has more than one count but fewer than ten. This sequence joins TRBV11-3 and TRBJ2-3, with 12 bases that match TRBD2. This CDR3 spans 14 amino acids. Germline V CDR1 and CDR2: SGHNT, YENEEA. V lost 6 bases and J lost 5; bases outside the gene matches: 3. The CDR3 region has the DNA TGTGCCAGCAGTAAGGGACTAGCGGGAGATACGCAGTATTTT. Protein: CASSKGLAGDTQYF. Supplemented by reference TRBV11-3 and TRBJ2-3, the full variable domain reads EAGVVQSPRYKIIEKKQPVAFWCNPISGHNTLYWYLQNLGQGPELLIRYENEEAVDDSQLPKDRFSAERLKGVDSTLKIQPAELGDSAVYLCASSKGLAGDTQYFGPGTRLTVL.

In its sample, this clonotype was seen a few times. The rearrangement links TRBV23-1 to TRBJ2-5; 8 bases line up with TRBD2. TRBV23-1 is designated an ORF whose function remains uncertain. The CDR3 sequence is 17 residues long. V dropped 0 bases and J dropped 5; count of bases not matched to a gene: 11. In DNA, the CDR3 is TGCGCCAGCAGTCAATCGAGGGCCAGCGGGAGAGCGGAGACCCAGTACTTC. Encoded protein: CASSQSRASGRAETQYF.

This clonotype has just one count. The rearrangement uses TRBV6-4 and TRBJ2-3; 8 positions agree with TRBD2. Trimming removed 4 bases from V and 2 bases from J; junction bases left unmatched: 5. CDR3 length: 15 amino acids. The V gene's germline CDR1 is MRHNA and CDR2 SNTAGT. CDR3 loop: CASSGVAGPTDTQYF. CDR3 coding DNA: TGTGCCAGCAGTGGAGTAGCGGGGCCCACAGATACGCAGTATTTT.

The chain has TRBV29-1 and TRBJ2-7; 10 bases are shared with TRBD1. Germline CDR1 reads SQVTM; CDR2 reads ANQGSEA. The V gene end was trimmed by 4 bases and the J gene end by 6 bases; junction bases not matched to a gene: 6. The CDR3 runs to 13 residues. CDR3 in DNA: TGCAGCGTTGGACAGGGGGCGCTCCGCGAGCAGTACTTC. Residues: CSVGQGALREQYF.

This chain joins TRBV6-2 or TRBV6-3 and TRBJ2-1, with 11 bases identical to TRBD2. CDR1 and CDR2 from the germline V gene are MNHEY and SVGEGT. CDR3 size: 17 residues. The ends lost 5 bases at V and 6 bases at J; junction bases unmatched: 12. CDR3 sequence: CASSPLTGTSGPNEQFF. For the CDR3, the DNA is TGTGCCAGCAGTCCCTTAACCGGGACTAGCGGACCCAATGAGCAGTTCTTC.

This clonotype was detected only a few times. This chain joins TRBV5-1 and TRBJ2-5, with 11 bases fitting TRBD2. Looked up from germline, CDR1 is SGHRS and CDR2 is YFSETQ. V shed 1 base and J 5 bases; nucleotides not matched to a gene: 4. There are 15 residues in the CDR3. CDR3 in DNA: TGCGCCAGCAGCTTGATGACTAGCGGGATGGAGACCCAGTACTTC. Protein product: CASSLMTSGMETQYF.

This clonotype showed up many times. The V gene is TRBV27, the J gene TRBJ2-4; 7 bases are shared with TRBD1. The CDR3 is made up of 15 amino acids. Germline V lookup: CDR1 MNHEY, CDR2 SMNVEV (reference sequence). J was trimmed by 0 bases and V by 6 bases; bases with no gene match: 5. CDR3 nucleotide sequence: TGTGCCAGCAGCCTGGACAGGCTAGCCAAAAACATTCAGTACTTC. Protein: CASSLDRLAKNIQYF.

The chain has TRBV9 and TRBJ1-2; D is undetermined. V lost 0 bases and J lost 2, with 2 bases in between. Germline V gene sequence: CDR1 SGDLS, CDR2 YYNGEE. CDR3 length: 12 amino acids. The CDR3 bases are TGTGCCAGCAGCGTAGGCAACTATGGCTACACCTTC. Translating gives CASSVGNYGYTF.

The rearrangement joins TRBV29-1 to TRBJ2-1; 11 bases agree with TRBD2. With V trimmed by 6 bases and J by 6 bases, 7 bases remained unmatched. The CDR3 loop spans 14 amino acids. Germline V gives CDR1 SQVTM, CDR2 ANQGSEA. CDR3 in amino acids: CSVLPTSGSNEQFF. CDR3 in DNA: TGCAGCGTACTACCTACTAGCGGGAGCAATGAGCAGTTCTTC.

This clonotype was counted once. The junction departs from germline at one end; a sequencing error may be responsible. The chain employs TRBV13 and TRBJ2-3; D gene unclear. The CDR3 is 12 amino acids. Germline V gene data show CDR1 as PRHDT and CDR2 as FYEKMQ (reference sequence). Here the CDR3 reads CPRDLGTDTQYF. CDR3 DNA sequence: TGCCCCAGAGACTTAGGAACAGATACGCAGTATTTT.

The chain joins TRBV14 to TRBJ2-1, with 10 bases identical to TRBD2. The V and J ends lost 5 bases and 5 bases, in that order; junction bases with no gene match: 6. CDR3 size: 15 residues. Germline V gives CDR1 SGHDN, CDR2 FVKESK. The CDR3 here is CASSELAGVNNEQFF. For the CDR3, the DNA is TGTGCCAGCAGCGAGCTAGCGGGAGTTAACAATGAGCAGTTCTTC.

This clonotype was found a few times. V usage is TRBV20-1 and J usage is TRBJ2-1; D unresolved. The CDR3 totals 13 residues. CDR1 is DFQATT, CDR2 SNEGSKA, per germline (reference sequence). Trimming removed 6 bases from V and 5 bases from J, with 14 bases in between. The CDR3 protein is CSALLGSHNEQFF. The DNA for the CDR3 is TGCAGTGCCCTCCTGGGTAGCCACAATGAGCAGTTCTTC.

The chain links TRBV5-1 to TRBJ2-1, with D perhaps given as TRBD1 or TRBD2 (5 bases each). The CDR3 loop spans 15 amino acids. V was pared by 5 bases and J by 5 bases, with 17 bases between. The germline V gene encodes CDR1 SGHRS and CDR2 YFSETQ. The CDR3, as DNA: TGCGCCAGCAGTCGACGGGACCTAGTAGACAATGAGCAGTTCTTC. This encodes CASSRRDLVDNEQFF.

The rearrangement joins TRBV10-1 to TRBJ2-1; 7 bases align to TRBD2. V was pared by 3 bases and J by 6 bases, with 11 bases of the junction left unmatched. This CDR3 has 16 residues. From germline, CDR1 is WNHNN and CDR2 SYGVQD (reference sequence). The CDR3 DNA reads TGCGCCAGCAGTGATTCGGCGGGAGTGTTAAGCAATGAGCAGTTCTTC. This translates into CASSDSAGVLSNEQFF.

This clonotype showed up just a few times. The gene calls are TRBV29-1 and TRBJ1-2; no clear D. The V end was cut by 5 bases, the J end by 3 bases, with 4 bases between. From germline, CDR1 is SQVTM and CDR2 ANQGSEA. CDR3 length equals 10 residues. The chain's CDR3 is CSVKDYGYTF. CDR3 nucleotides: TGCAGCGTTAAGGACTATGGCTACACCTTC.